One and the same sample provided the 25 T cell receptor beta chains below, sequenced in a study of blood T cell repertoires in COVID-19. TCRdb keeps only in-frame clones here, not all; method: immunoSEQ multiplex PCR. The sample yields about 400,000 clones, around 90% seen once. The sample taken for sequencing was PBMCs or T cells enriched from blood (not recorded which). Every receptor here comes from a woman in her thirties or forties with acute COVID-19.

The V gene is TRBV7-9, the J gene TRBJ1-3, with D possibly matching TRBD1 (5 bases). The germline gives CDR1 SEHNR, CDR2 FQNEAQ (reference sequence). The CDR3 contains 15 residues. Deletions cut 7 bases from V and 5 bases from J, with 18 bases between. CDR3 sequence reads: CASNAGVGSRNTIYF. The DNA of the CDR3 is TGTGCCAGCAATGCGGGGGTCGGGTCTAGAAACACCATATATTTT.

The chain links TRBV19 to TRBJ2-5, with 8 bases aligning to TRBD2. J gave up 1 base and V 4 bases, and 5 bases lay outside the gene matches. The germline V gene encodes CDR1 LNHDA and CDR2 SQIVND (reference sequence). The CDR3 contains 15 residues. For the CDR3, the DNA is TGTGCCAGTAGTAGTCAGCGGGGGAGCCAAGAGACCCAGTACTTC. This encodes CASSSQRGSQETQYF.

CDR3 residues: CASSIPGTSFHNEQFF. The CDR3 coding sequence is TGTGCCAGTAGTATCCCGGGGACTAGCTTTCACAATGAGCAGTTCTTC. The chain links TRBV19 to TRBJ2-1, with 9 bases fitting TRBD2. V trimming: 3 bases; J trimming: 5 bases; junction bases outside the gene matches: 8. CDR3 size: 16 residues. Germline V gene lookup returns CDR1 LNHDA and CDR2 SQIVND (reference sequence).

Comment on this clone: Other DNA sequences in the sample encode the same CDR3. This chain connects TRBV5-1 to TRBJ1-5, with 8 bases lining up with TRBD1. Trimming at V came to 4 bases and at J to 5 bases, leaving 5 bases not matched to a gene. The CDR3 totals 14 residues. Germline values: CDR1 SGHRS, CDR2 YFSETQ. CDR3 sequence (DNA): TGCGCCAGCAGCAGCGGACAGGGCGATCAGCCCCAGCATTTT. Protein sequence: CASSSGQGDQPQHF. The variable domain in full, with the rest retrieved from reference TRBV5-1 and TRBJ1-5, is KAGVTQTPRYLIKTRGQQVTLSCSPISGHRSVSWYQQTPGQGLQFLFEYFSETQRNKGNFPGRFSGRQFSNSRSEMNVSTLELGDSALYLCASSSGQGDQPQHFGDGTRLSIL.

The chain couples TRBV3-1 (or the pseudogene TRBV3-2) to TRBJ2-5, with TRBD2 matching 9 bases. The V segment lost 4 bases and the J segment 2 bases; nucleotides outside the gene matches: 2. The CDR3 covers 14 residues. Germline V lookup: CDR1 LGHDT, CDR2 YNNKEL (reference sequence). The CDR3 DNA is TGTGCCAGCAGCCCGAGCGGGGGGCAAGAGACCCAGTACTTC. Amino acids: CASSPSGGQETQYF.

This CDR3 reads CATKLNNYGYTF. The CDR3 nucleotides read TGTGCCACCAAGCTTAATAACTATGGCTACACCTTC. V usage is TRBV19 and J usage is TRBJ1-2; D uncertain. The V and J ends lost 10 bases and 1 base respectively, with 10 bases between them. Germline V lookup: CDR1 LNHDA, CDR2 SQIVND (reference sequence). This CDR3 is 12 amino acids long.

V and J are TRBV7-9 and TRBJ2-2; a weak D match, TRBD2 (7 bases). The germline V and J ends were trimmed by 5 bases and 5 bases, with 15 bases remaining between them. This CDR3 has 15 amino acids. Germline-derived CDR1 and CDR2 are SEHNR and FQNEAQ (reference sequence). The CDR3: CASSPGGAWTGELFF. The CDR3 coding sequence is TGTGCCAGCAGCCCTGGGGGGGCTTGGACCGGGGAGCTGTTTTTT.

This chain links TRBV18 with TRBJ1-2; tentatively, D is TRBD1 (6 bases). Germline CDR1 KGHSH, CDR2 LQKENI. This CDR3 region has 15 residues. The V and J ends lost 2 bases and 4 bases respectively, with 14 bases between them. Here the CDR3 reads CASSPNAGVGYGYTF. The CDR3 nucleotides are TGTGCCAGCTCACCAAACGCAGGGGTCGGCTATGGCTACACCTTC.

This chain connects TRBV19 to TRBJ2-3; D gene ambiguous. Trimming took 3 bases from V and 2 from J, leaving 12 bases between them. This CDR3 comprises 15 residues. Per germline, CDR1 LNHDA and CDR2 SQIVND (reference sequence). Written as DNA, the CDR3 is TGTGCCAGTAGTATCCCGAGCAGGCCCACAGATACGCAGTATTTT. Amino acid sequence: CASSIPSRPTDTQYF.

The rearrangement joins TRBV5-1 to TRBJ2-3; tentatively, D is TRBD1 (6 bases). Per germline, CDR1 SGHRS and CDR2 YFSETQ. Trimming took 3 bases from V and 2 from J, leaving 19 bases between them. This CDR3 has 17 residues. CDR3 DNA sequence: TGCGCCAGCAGCTCCTTTCGTGGGACACCAGTCACAGATACGCAGTATTTT. It encodes CASSSFRGTPVTDTQYF.

This rearrangement joins TRBV5-1 to TRBJ1-1; D is undetermined. This CDR3 contains 15 residues. The ends were cut back, 4 bases at V and 4 bases at J, with 17 bases in the middle. Looked up from germline, CDR1 is SGHRS and CDR2 is YFSETQ. CDR3: CASSPLPGISTEAFF. The DNA for the CDR3 is TGCGCCAGCAGCCCACTACCGGGAATCAGCACTGAAGCTTTCTTT.

V is TRBV19 and J is TRBJ1-2; tentatively, D is TRBD1 (5 bases). This CDR3 is 14 amino acids long. V shed 7 bases and J shed 4 bases, with 16 bases lying between them. Germline assignment: CDR1 LNHDA and CDR2 SQIVND (reference sequence). CDR3 amino acids: CASIQTGVGYGYTF. In nucleotides, the CDR3 is TGTGCCAGTATACAAACGGGGGTCGGCTATGGCTACACCTTC.

The chain employs TRBV29-1 and TRBJ2-7, with 14 bases aligning to TRBD2. The length of the CDR3 is 12 residues. The V segment lost 6 bases and the J segment 9 bases; nucleotides outside the gene matches: 4. Germline CDR1 and CDR2: SQVTM and ANQGSEA. The CDR3 bases are TGCAGCGTGCCCGGACTAGCGGGGGGGCAGTACTTC. As protein: CSVPGLAGGQYF.

This clone was seen only once. J is TRBJ1-2 and V is TRBV7-2, with D perhaps matching TRBD1 (5 bases). Trimming shortened V by 5 bases and J by 0 bases, and 13 bases separated the two germline ends. There are 15 residues in the CDR3. Germline lookup yields CDR1 SGHTA and CDR2 FQGNSA. The DNA of the CDR3 is TGTGCCAGCAGCCCCGGGGGGGGTACTAACTATGGCTACACCTTC. Translation: CASSPGGGTNYGYTF.

This chain links TRBV7-9 with TRBJ2-7; D might be TRBD1 (6 bases). Germline CDR1 and CDR2: SEHNR and FQNEAQ (reference sequence). This CDR3 spans 14 amino acids. Trimming stripped 0 bases from V and 5 bases from J, with 11 bases between. The CDR3 sequence is CASSLARGIHEQYF. CDR3 nucleotides: TGTGCCAGCAGCTTAGCTAGGGGGATCCACGAGCAGTACTTC.

The chain combines TRBV6-5 with TRBJ1-1; 8 nucleotides match TRBD1. CDR3 length: 16 residues. Germline V gene data show CDR1 as MNHEY and CDR2 as SVGAGI. V dropped 2 bases and J dropped 0; count of bases not matched to a gene: 5. In DNA, the CDR3 is TGTGCCAGCAGTTACCGGACAGGGTGGGTGAACACTGAAGCTTTCTTT. Its protein is CASSYRTGWVNTEAFF.

V gene TRBV19 combines with J gene TRBJ2-3; TRBD1 aligns across 10 bases. The V gene end was trimmed by 0 bases and the J gene end by 11 bases; junction bases not matched to a gene: 8. The germline V gene encodes CDR1 LNHDA and CDR2 SQIVND (reference sequence). This CDR3 region has 15 residues. The CDR3 spells CASSIDRDRGGMQYF. The CDR3 DNA reads as TGTGCCAGTAGTATAGATCGGGACAGGGGCGGTATGCAGTATTTT.

V is TRBV5-4 and J is TRBJ2-3; TRBD2 matches 11 bases. Germline values: CDR1 SGHNT, CDR2 YYREEE (reference sequence). V shed 3 bases, J shed 0 bases, and the junction held 3 bases outside the gene matches. The CDR3 has 16 residues. The CDR3 DNA reads TGTGCCAGCAGCTCAGGGACTAGCGGAAGCACAGATACGCAGTATTTT. It translates to CASSSGTSGSTDTQYF.

The V call is TRBV20-1, the J call TRBJ2-1, with D unresolved. V was pared by 5 bases and J by 2 bases, with 4 bases between. Per the germline V gene, CDR1 is DFQATT and CDR2 is SNEGSKA (reference sequence). The CDR3 spans 11 residues. The CDR3 region has the DNA TGCAGTGCTCCGGCCTACAATGAGCAGTTCTTC. It is translated as CSAPAYNEQFF.

V and J are TRBV5-1 and TRBJ1-1; tentative D call: TRBD1 (6 bases). This CDR3 comprises 14 residues. The V gene's germline CDR1 is SGHRS and CDR2 YFSETQ. Trimming shortened V by 7 bases and J by 0 bases, and 13 bases separated the two germline ends. The CDR3, as DNA: TGCGCCAGCGCCCCACAGGGTATGAACACTGAAGCTTTCTTT. It encodes CASAPQGMNTEAFF.

The chain uses TRBV29-1 and TRBJ2-7, with TRBD2 as a possible D gene (5 bases). This CDR3 has 12 residues. Germline V CDR1 and CDR2: SQVTM, ANQGSEA. V was trimmed by 5 bases and J by 6 bases, leaving 14 bases between them. The CDR3, as DNA: TGCAGCGTTCGGCGAGAGGGTGCCGAGCAGTACTTC. This translates into CSVRREGAEQYF.

V and J are TRBV10-2 and TRBJ1-5; weak D call: TRBD1 (5 bases). This CDR3 has 15 amino acids. Germline assignment: CDR1 WSHSY and CDR2 SAAADI. Trimming cost V 2 bases and J 11 bases, with 19 bases left between them. CDR3 region: CASSETGTEGTAQHF. CDR3 bases: TGCGCCAGCAGTGAGACCGGGACGGAGGGGACGGCCCAGCATTTT.

The chain joins TRBV10-3 to TRBJ2-3, with D tentatively TRBD1 (6 bases). Trimming took 6 bases from V and 0 from J, leaving 10 bases between them. Germline values: CDR1 ENHRY, CDR2 SYGVKD. The CDR3 covers 14 residues. CDR3 protein: CAIRDSFSTDTQYF. CDR3 nucleotides: TGTGCCATCAGGGACAGCTTCAGCACAGATACGCAGTATTTT.

The chain uses TRBV4-2 and TRBJ1-1; D possibly corresponds to TRBD1 (6 bases). The V gene lost 4 bases and the J gene lost 0 bases, with 9 bases spanning the gap. The length of the CDR3 is 14 residues. CDR1 and CDR2 (germline): LGHNA, YNFKEQ. CDR3 DNA: TGTGCCAGCAGCCCCGACAGGATGAACACTGAAGCTTTCTTT. It encodes CASSPDRMNTEAFF.

This chain connects TRBV4-1 to TRBJ1-6; 7 nucleotides agree with TRBD1. The CDR3 is 16 residues long. Germline V lookup: CDR1 MGHRA, CDR2 YSYEKL. The junction had 7 bases not matched to a gene; V was cut back by 0 bases and J by 8 bases. CDR3 region: CASSQDRGLSHSPLHF. The CDR3 DNA is TGCGCCAGCAGCCAAGATAGGGGGCTTTCTCATTCACCCCTCCACTTT.